This passage covers 8 T cell receptor beta chains from one sample sequenced in a study of cytomegalovirus exposure and HLA in healthy donors. 60 Vbeta and 13 Jbeta primers were used in PCR. Sequencing was performed with immunoSEQ multiplex PCR; in TCRdb, only in-frame clones are kept and a portion is missing. Among around 140,000 clones, about 71% were seen once, and the ten largest hold around 1.9%. Sequenced: PBMCs. Receptors originate from a woman in her sixties in good health and CMV-seropositive.

The CDR3 nucleotides are TGTGCCAGCAGTTACTCACCCGGGACTGTGTATGGCTACACCTTC. It encodes CASSYSPGTVYGYTF. This chain joins TRBV6-5 and TRBJ1-2, with TRBD1 as a possible D gene (5 bases). Germline values: CDR1 MNHEY, CDR2 SVGAGI. V lost 0 bases to trimming and J lost 5 bases, with 13 bases between them. The CDR3 runs 15 residues.

J is TRBJ1-5 and V is TRBV25-1; TRBD1 matches at 7 bases. Germline V lookup: CDR1 MGHDK, CDR2 SYGVNS. The CDR3 length is 13 residues. With 6 bases clipped from V and 3 bases from J, the junction kept 2 bases outside the gene matches. This chain's CDR3 is CASSGQDNQPQHF. CDR3 DNA sequence: TGTGCCAGCAGCGGACAGGACAATCAGCCCCAGCATTTT. Full variable domain (outside the CDR3, taken from reference TRBV25-1 and TRBJ1-5): EADIYQTPRYLVIGTGKKITLECSQTMGHDKMYWYQQDPGMELHLIHYSYGVNSTEKGDLSSESTVSRIRTEHFPLTLESARPSHTSQYLCASSGQDNQPQHFGDGTRLSIL.

The rearrangement uses TRBV30 and TRBJ1-2, with 9 nucleotides matching TRBD1. V lost 4 bases and J lost 5; bases outside the gene matches: 11. The CDR3 covers 15 residues. The germline gives CDR1 GTSNPN, CDR2 SVGIG (reference sequence). The CDR3 spells CAWTGQGIKGYGYTF. CDR3 coding DNA: TGTGCCTGGACCGGACAGGGGATTAAGGGGTATGGCTACACCTTC.

This clone was counted a few times. This chain connects TRBV28 to TRBJ1-1; perhaps TRBD1 as D (5 bases). Germline V gene lookup returns CDR1 MDHEN and CDR2 SYDVKM. The CDR3 consists of 14 residues. Trimming shortened V by 6 bases and J by 0 bases, and 11 bases separated the two germline ends. CDR3 in DNA: TGTGCCAGCAGGCTGACAGTCCTGAACACTGAAGCTTTCTTT. Translating it yields CASRLTVLNTEAFF.

By share, this clone ranks as medium-sized. The same CDR3 can be traced to other DNA sequences in this sample. This rearrangement joins TRBV6-1 to TRBJ1-1; D is unresolved. V lost 0 bases, J lost 5 bases, and 7 bases lay in between. Germline V gene lookup returns CDR1 MNHNS and CDR2 SASEGT. This CDR3 is 13 amino acids long. CDR3 nucleotide sequence: TGTGCCAGCAGTGAAGCAGGAGGGACTGAAGCTTTCTTT. This translates into CASSEAGGTEAFF.

The V call is TRBV5-1, the J call TRBJ2-7; the match to TRBD2 covers 8 bases. The CDR3 spans 15 residues. V lost 5 bases and J lost 0; bases outside the gene matches: 7. Germline CDR1 SGHRS, CDR2 YFSETQ. CDR3: CASRSSGSVSYEQYF. The CDR3 coding sequence is TGCGCCAGCAGATCAAGCGGGAGTGTCTCCTACGAGCAGTACTTC.

The rearrangement uses TRBV5-1 and TRBJ2-5; 10 bases map to TRBD1. Germline V lookup: CDR1 SGHRS, CDR2 YFSETQ. This CDR3 region has 15 residues. The V gene end was trimmed by 0 bases and the J gene end by 3 bases; junction bases not matched to a gene: 2. The CDR3 bases are TGCGCCAGCAGCTTGGGCGGGACAGGGGAAGAGACCCAGTACTTC. Its protein is CASSLGGTGEETQYF.

This chain connects TRBV4-1 to TRBJ2-5, with 9 bases lining up with TRBD2. The V segment lost 0 bases and the J segment 5 bases; nucleotides outside the gene matches: 4. Germline values: CDR1 MGHRA, CDR2 YSYEKL. This CDR3 has 15 residues. In nucleotides, the CDR3 is TGCGCCAGCAGCCAAGATCCTAGCGGGATTGAGACCCAGTACTTC. It translates to CASSQDPSGIETQYF.